This T cell receptor (beta chain) was documented in a study of CD8 T cell repertoires and HIV-1 epitope variants. Overall study results and limits: The TAALDMSHF plasma variant had no responses, unlike KF9 (roughly 5 clonotypes) and HW9 (one).

As to this clone: The antigen remains undetermined.

Method: immunoSEQ multiplex PCR; TCRdb's copy keeps in-frame clones and lacks some. The sample holds 6,500 to 9,000 clones, around two thirds seen once. Trimming took 2 bases from V and 8 from J; bases not matched to a gene: 9. CDR3 length: 16 residues. The germline CDR1 and CDR2 sequences are SGHTA and FQGNSA. What was sequenced was cultured CD8+ T cells derived from PBMCs. V usage is TRBV7-2 and J usage is TRBJ2-1; 10 positions match TRBD2. The sequence was collected from a male donor with HIV. The CDR3 spells CASSLIQRGGTYEQFF. As DNA, the CDR3 is TGTGCCAGCAGCTTAATCCAGCGGGGGGGTACATATGAGCAGTTCTTC. The full variable domain, completed using reference TRBV7-2 and TRBJ2-1, is GAGVSQSPSNKVTEKGKDVELRCDPISGHTALYWYRQSLGQGLEFLIYFQGNSAPDKSGLPSDRFSAERTGGSVSTLTIQRTQQEDSAVYLCASSLIQRGGTYEQFFGPGTRLTVL.